This T cell receptor (beta chain) was sequenced during a study of T cell responses to AZD1222 COVID-19 vaccine. Study results and caveats: Spike as a whole was targeted by vaccine-associated CD4 TCRs, dominant at 160-218 and 743-854. Repertoires were obtained only post-peak T cell response.

Comments on this clone: Its antigen is unidentified.

The germline CDR1 and CDR2 sequences are MDHEN and SYDVKM. Trimming took 7 bases from V and 0 from J, leaving 6 bases between them. The CDR3 has 13 amino acids. TCRdb keeps only in-frame clones here, not all; method: immunoSEQ multiplex PCR. Of about 130,000 clones in the sample, roughly 88% are singletons; the top ten hold under 1.2%. V usage is TRBV28 and J usage is TRBJ2-2; D unclear. This receptor was identified in an adult who received the AZD1222 COVID-19 vaccine. The sample here was peripheral blood, taken 28 days after the second AZD1222 dose. The DNA of the CDR3 is TGTGCCAGCAAGACGACGAACACCGGGGAGCTGTTTTTT. This translates into CASKTTNTGELFF.